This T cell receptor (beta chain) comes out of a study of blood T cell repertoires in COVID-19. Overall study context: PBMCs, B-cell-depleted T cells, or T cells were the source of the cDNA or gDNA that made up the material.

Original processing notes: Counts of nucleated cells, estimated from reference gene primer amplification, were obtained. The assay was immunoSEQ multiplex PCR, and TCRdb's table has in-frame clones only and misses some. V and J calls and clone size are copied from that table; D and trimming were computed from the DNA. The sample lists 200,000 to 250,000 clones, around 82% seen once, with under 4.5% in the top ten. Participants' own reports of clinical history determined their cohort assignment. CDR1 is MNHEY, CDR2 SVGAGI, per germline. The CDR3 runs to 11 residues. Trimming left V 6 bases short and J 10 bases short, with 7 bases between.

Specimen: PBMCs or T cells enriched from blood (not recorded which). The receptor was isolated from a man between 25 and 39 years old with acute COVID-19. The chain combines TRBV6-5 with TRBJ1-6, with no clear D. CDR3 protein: CASREASPLHF. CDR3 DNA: TGTGCCAGCAGGGAGGCATCACCCCTCCACTTT.